Listed below are T cell receptor beta chains from one sample, sequenced in a study of OX40 agonist ivuxolimab in advanced cancers. Measured with immunoSEQ multiplex PCR; TCRdb has only the in-frame clones, and not every one. The sample includes about 120,000 clones, 80% to 90% of them seen just once. Here the sequenced sample was CD4+ or CD8+ T cells sorted from blood, taken in a trial of the OX40 agonist ivuxolimab. The receptors were gathered from an adult with an advanced solid tumor such as melanoma, head and neck, liver or kidney cancer. The CDR3 runs from the conserved cysteine through the conserved F or W. A D gene is named only where the DNA matches it firmly. Where a row states a size, it is once, few, many or the class of an expanded clone; other rows omit it.

j_gene: TRBJ2-3; v_gene: TRBV21-1; len: 16; d_gene: NA; abundance: once; CDR3nt: TGTGCCAGCAGTAAGCGGGACCCTGAGAGCACAGATACGCAGTATTTT; CDR3aa: CASSKRDPESTDTQYF
j_gene: TRBJ2-3; v_gene: TRBV6-5; len: 15; d_gene: NA; abundance: NA; CDR3nt: TGTGCCAGCAGTTACTCGGTCCACCGCACAGATACGCAGTATTTT; CDR3aa: CASSYSVHRTDTQYF
j_gene: TRBJ2-7; v_gene: TRBV27; len: 16; d_gene: TRBD2; abundance: NA; CDR3nt: TGTGCCAGCAGTCCCCGGACTAGCGGGGGCTCCTACGAGCAGTACTTC; CDR3aa: CASSPRTSGGSYEQYF
j_gene: TRBJ2-5; v_gene: TRBV30; len: 14; d_gene: NA; abundance: NA; CDR3nt: TGTGCCTGGAGTGGTGGGGGCACCCAAGAGACCCAGTACTTC; CDR3aa: CAWSGGGTQETQYF
j_gene: TRBJ1-2; v_gene: TRBV6-4; len: 13; d_gene: TRBD1; abundance: NA; CDR3nt: TGTGCCAGCAGTGTGGGACAGGGTGACGGCTACACCTTC; CDR3aa: CASSVGQGDGYTF
j_gene: TRBJ1-6; v_gene: TRBV9; len: 13; d_gene: NA; abundance: NA; CDR3nt: TGTGCCAGCACCCAAAGGGCTAATTCACCCCTCCACTTT; CDR3aa: CASTQRANSPLHF
j_gene: TRBJ1-2; v_gene: TRBV6-1; len: 12; d_gene: NA; abundance: NA; CDR3nt: TGTGCCAGCAGTGGACCTGGCTATGGCTACACCTTC; CDR3aa: CASSGPGYGYTF
j_gene: TRBJ1-5; v_gene: TRBV28; len: 15; d_gene: NA; abundance: NA; CDR3nt: TGTGCCAGCAGTTTACTCCGGGGGATTGATCAGCCCCAGCATTTT; CDR3aa: CASSLLRGIDQPQHF
j_gene: TRBJ2-7; v_gene: TRBV5-1; len: 14; d_gene: TRBD2; abundance: NA; CDR3nt: TGCGCCAGCAGACAAAGTGGGGGGGCCTACGAGCAGTACTTC; CDR3aa: CASRQSGGAYEQYF
j_gene: TRBJ1-1; v_gene: TRBV10-3; len: 13; d_gene: NA; abundance: NA; CDR3nt: TGTGCCATCAGTGAGTCGGAGGGGACTGAAGCTTTCTTT; CDR3aa: CAISESEGTEAFF
j_gene: TRBJ2-1; v_gene: TRBV29-1; len: 12; d_gene: NA; abundance: NA; CDR3nt: TGCAGCGTTGCCCCCAGCGGCAATGAGCAGTTCTTC; CDR3aa: CSVAPSGNEQFF
j_gene: TRBJ1-2; v_gene: TRBV29-1; len: 13; d_gene: TRBD1; abundance: NA; CDR3nt: TGCAGCGTTACGGGACAGGGGGCCTATGGCTACACCTTC; CDR3aa: CSVTGQGAYGYTF
j_gene: TRBJ1-1; v_gene: TRBV19; len: 13; d_gene: NA; abundance: NA; CDR3nt: TGTGCCAGTAGTCCTTTTGTCACAGTTGAAGCTTTCTTT; CDR3aa: CASSPFVTVEAFF
j_gene: TRBJ2-7; v_gene: TRBV19; len: 13; d_gene: NA; abundance: NA; CDR3nt: TGTGCCAGTAGTATCGGGGCATCCTACGAGCAGTACTTC; CDR3aa: CASSIGASYEQYF
j_gene: TRBJ2-3; v_gene: TRBV7-9; len: 16; d_gene: NA; abundance: NA; CDR3nt: TGTGCCAGCAGCCCGGGCTTGCTGGGGGGCACAGATACGCAGTATTTT; CDR3aa: CASSPGLLGGTDTQYF
j_gene: TRBJ2-7; v_gene: TRBV30; len: 14; d_gene: TRBD2; abundance: once; CDR3nt: TGTGCCTGGGGGACTAGCGGGGGCCCCTACGAGCAGTACTTC; CDR3aa: CAWGTSGGPYEQYF
j_gene: TRBJ1-3; v_gene: TRBV27; len: 16; d_gene: NA; abundance: few; CDR3nt: TGTGCCAGCAGTTTACCCTGCGGTCAGGGAGGATACACCATATATTTT; CDR3aa: CASSLPCGQGGYTIYF
j_gene: TRBJ1-5; v_gene: TRBV7-2; len: 15; d_gene: TRBD1; abundance: NA; CDR3nt: TGTGCCAGCAGTCTTACAGGGGTTGGCAATCAGCCCCAGCATTTT; CDR3aa: CASSLTGVGNQPQHF
j_gene: TRBJ1-2; v_gene: TRBV5-5; len: 16; d_gene: TRBD1; abundance: NA; CDR3nt: TGTGCCAGCAGCTTAACCCGAAGGGGACAGAGCTATGGCTACACCTTC; CDR3aa: CASSLTRRGQSYGYTF
j_gene: TRBJ2-2; v_gene: TRBV4-3; len: 15; d_gene: TRBD1; abundance: NA; CDR3nt: TGCGCCAGCAGCCACCAGATCTCACAGGGGGGGGAGCTGTTTTTT; CDR3aa: CASSHQISQGGELFF
j_gene: TRBJ2-7; v_gene: TRBV18; len: 14; d_gene: NA; abundance: NA; CDR3nt: TGTGCCAGCTCACCCGACGTGAGCTCCTACGAGCAGTACTTC; CDR3aa: CASSPDVSSYEQYF
j_gene: TRBJ2-4; v_gene: TRBV18; len: 16; d_gene: NA; abundance: NA; CDR3nt: TGTGCCAGCTCACCACCCGGGACCAACGCCAAAAACATTCAGTACTTC; CDR3aa: CASSPPGTNAKNIQYF
j_gene: TRBJ1-2; v_gene: TRBV30; len: 12; d_gene: NA; abundance: NA; CDR3nt: TGTGCCGGATCGGGTTCCAACTATGGCTACACCTTC; CDR3aa: CAGSGSNYGYTF
j_gene: TRBJ1-2; v_gene: TRBV28; len: 13; d_gene: NA; abundance: few; CDR3nt: TGTGCCAGCAGTCCCGGGGGGTTGGGTGGCTACACCTTC; CDR3aa: CASSPGGLGGYTF
j_gene: TRBJ2-3; v_gene: TRBV7-8; len: 15; d_gene: NA; abundance: NA; CDR3nt: TGTGCCAGCAGCTTAGGGACAAGCCTCACAGATACGCAGTATTTT; CDR3aa: CASSLGTSLTDTQYF
j_gene: TRBJ1-2; v_gene: TRBV30; len: 13; d_gene: NA; abundance: NA; CDR3nt: TGTGCCTGGAGCGAAGACACGGTCGGGGGCTACACCTTC; CDR3aa: CAWSEDTVGGYTF
j_gene: TRBJ2-7; v_gene: TRBV28; len: 14; d_gene: NA; abundance: NA; CDR3nt: TGTGCCAGCAGGGCAATACCCTCCCCATACGAGCAGTACTTC; CDR3aa: CASRAIPSPYEQYF
j_gene: TRBJ2-1; v_gene: TRBV27; len: 16; d_gene: TRBD2; abundance: NA; CDR3nt: TGTGCCAGCACCAGCGGACGGGGGGTCTCCTACAATGAGCAGTTCTTC; CDR3aa: CASTSGRGVSYNEQFF
j_gene: TRBJ2-5; v_gene: TRBV7-9; len: 18; d_gene: TRBD1; abundance: NA; CDR3nt: TGTGCCAGCAGCCCGAACGAGGGCCGGGACAGGGGGCGAGAGACCCAGTACTTC; CDR3aa: CASSPNEGRDRGRETQYF
j_gene: TRBJ2-5; v_gene: TRBV2; len: 14; d_gene: NA; abundance: NA; CDR3nt: TGTGCCAGCAGTGAGGGGGGGGGCCTAGAGACCCAGTACTTC; CDR3aa: CASSEGGGLETQYF
j_gene: TRBJ2-7; v_gene: TRBV11-2; len: 13; d_gene: NA; abundance: NA; CDR3nt: TGTGCCAGCAGCTTAGGGGCCGGGTACGAGCAGTACTTC; CDR3aa: CASSLGAGYEQYF
j_gene: TRBJ1-2; v_gene: TRBV9; len: 15; d_gene: TRBD1; abundance: NA; CDR3nt: TGTGCCAGCAGCGCCCAGCCTGGGACAGGCTATGGCTACACCTTC; CDR3aa: CASSAQPGTGYGYTF
j_gene: TRBJ2-7; v_gene: TRBV6-5; len: 12; d_gene: NA; abundance: NA; CDR3nt: TGTGCCAGCAGCACCGACGGCTACGAGCAGTACTTC; CDR3aa: CASSTDGYEQYF
j_gene: TRBJ2-3; v_gene: TRBV10-3; len: 14; d_gene: TRBD1; abundance: NA; CDR3nt: TGTGCCCACAATAGAGGACAGGGGACAGATACGCAGTATTTT; CDR3aa: CAHNRGQGTDTQYF
j_gene: TRBJ1-5; v_gene: TRBV10-3; len: 16; d_gene: NA; abundance: NA; CDR3nt: TGTGCCATCAGTGAGTCTGGAGGGGCCAGCAATCAGCCCCAGCATTTT; CDR3aa: CAISESGGASNQPQHF
j_gene: TRBJ2-1; v_gene: TRBV7-2; len: 16; d_gene: TRBD1; abundance: NA; CDR3nt: TGTGCCAGCAGCCCTCGGACAGGGGGCTCCTACAATGAGCAGTTCTTC; CDR3aa: CASSPRTGGSYNEQFF
j_gene: TRBJ2-2; v_gene: TRBV5-1; len: 16; d_gene: NA; abundance: NA; CDR3nt: TGCGCCAGCAGCTTCCTTGCAGGGAGAGACACCGGGGAGCTGTTTTTT; CDR3aa: CASSFLAGRDTGELFF
j_gene: TRBJ1-5; v_gene: TRBV7-2; len: 14; d_gene: NA; abundance: NA; CDR3nt: TGTGCCAGCAGCCTTGGAGGAAGGGATCAGCCCCAGCATTTT; CDR3aa: CASSLGGRDQPQHF
j_gene: TRBJ2-7; v_gene: TRBV7-2; len: 11; d_gene: NA; abundance: NA; CDR3nt: TGTGCCAGCAGCCCAGCTGACGAGCAGTACTTC; CDR3aa: CASSPADEQYF